This entry lists 10 T cell receptor beta chains sequenced from one sample in a study of shared clonotypes between healthy human individuals. Here immunoSEQ multiplex PCR was the method, and the copy in TCRdb shows in-frame clones only, minus some. The data show under 1 million clones, with 85% to 95% seen just once and less than 25% held by the top ten. CD45RO-negative, CCR7-selected cells formed the naive CD8 fraction, which excluded terminally differentiated effector memory CD45RA+ cells. Input material: naive CD8+ T cells sorted from blood. These receptors all come from a man aged 25 to 45 in good health.

The genes are TRBV27 and TRBJ2-5, with 9 positions matching TRBD1. This CDR3 is 14 amino acids long. From germline, CDR1 is MNHEY and CDR2 SMNVEV (reference sequence). V shed 5 bases, J shed 4 bases, and the junction held 5 bases outside the gene matches. This CDR3 is CASSEGQGRETQYF. In DNA, the CDR3 is TGTGCCAGCAGTGAAGGACAGGGGAGAGAGACCCAGTACTTC.

In the case of this clone: At one end the junction does not follow the germline gene, possibly because of a read error. The CDR3 sequence is CASSLAADAVF. CDR3 coding DNA: TGCGCCAGCAGCTTGGCCGCGGACGCGGTCTTC. This chain joins TRBV5-1 and TRBJ2-1; D unclear. The CDR3 loop spans 11 amino acids. Per the germline V gene, CDR1 is SGHRS and CDR2 is YFSETQ.

This chain joins TRBV10-3 and TRBJ1-1; D uncertain. The CDR3 has 14 amino acids. Germline lookup yields CDR1 ENHRY and CDR2 SYGVKD. V lost 5 bases to trimming and J lost 5 bases, with 15 bases between them. The CDR3 DNA reads TGTGCCATCAGTAGTAAGGGTGGCGGAACTGAAGCTTTCTTT. Residues: CAISSKGGGTEAFF.

J is TRBJ2-2 and V is TRBV7-3; D is unclear. The V gene's germline CDR1 is SGHTA and CDR2 FQGTGA. V was trimmed by 7 bases and J by 6 bases, leaving 12 bases between them. CDR3 length equals 13 residues. The CDR3 DNA sequence: TGTGCCAGCAACAAGGTTGGAGCCGGGGAGCTGTTTTTT. Translation gives CASNKVGAGELFF.

With regard to this clone: The germline gene is not matched at one end of the junction; a read error may be the cause. The chain uses TRBV27 and TRBJ2-1; 10 bases line up with TRBD2. The germline gives CDR1 MNHEY, CDR2 SMNVEV (reference sequence). The CDR3 sequence is 15 residues long. CDR3 region: CASSSEREGYNEQFF. In nucleotides, the CDR3 is TGTGCCAGCAGTTCTGAGCGGGAGGGTTACAATGAACAGTTCTTC.

The V call is TRBV19, the J call TRBJ1-1; a possible D gene is TRBD1 (6 bases). The CDR3 consists of 14 residues. With 6 bases removed from V and 4 bases from J, the gap between germline ends came to 15 bases. CDR1 is LNHDA and CDR2 is SQIVND in the germline V gene (reference sequence). CDR3 residues: CASSLQGLFTEAFF. In nucleotides, the CDR3 is TGTGCCAGTAGCTTACAGGGCTTGTTCACTGAAGCTTTCTTT.

For the CDR3, the DNA is TGTGCCAGCAGTTTAGGGACAGTCCTTTATCAGCCCCAGCATTTT. Translated, it gives CASSLGTVLYQPQHF. The chain recombines TRBV28 with TRBJ1-5; 7 bases are shared with TRBD1. Germline V CDR1 and CDR2: MDHEN, SYDVKM. The CDR3 runs 15 residues. V gave up 2 bases and J gave up 5 bases; unmatched junction bases: 6.

The J gene is TRBJ2-7, the V gene TRBV28, with D perhaps TRBD2 (7 bases). Germline-derived CDR1 and CDR2 are MDHEN and SYDVKM. V was trimmed by 6 bases and J by 3 bases, leaving 24 bases between them. CDR3 length equals 17 residues. The CDR3 coding sequence is TGTGCCAGCAGCCTGGGTGGGGGGGCTAGCGAGGTCTACGAGCAGTACTTC. It codes for CASSLGGGASEVYEQYF.

Comment on this clone: This specimen includes other DNA sequences encoding the same CDR3. The chain links TRBV5-1 to TRBJ2-7; TRBD1 might be the D (5 bases). Germline V gene lookup returns CDR1 SGHRS and CDR2 YFSETQ. This CDR3 spans 15 amino acids. V dropped 0 bases and J dropped 2 bases, with 12 bases sitting between them. CDR3 loop: CASSLGQGLPYEQYF. As DNA, the CDR3 is TGCGCCAGCAGCTTGGGGCAGGGATTACCCTACGAGCAGTACTTC.

CDR3 amino acids: CASSQEENRDTEAFF. CDR3 sequence (DNA): TGCGCCAGCAGCCAAGAGGAAAACAGGGACACTGAAGCTTTCTTT. This chain uses TRBV4-1 with TRBJ1-1; maybe TRBD1 (6 bases). This CDR3 contains 15 residues. Germline CDR1 MGHRA, CDR2 YSYEKL. Trimming removed 0 bases from V and 3 bases from J, with 11 bases in between.